Following are 18 T cell receptor beta chains from one sample sequenced in a study of shared clonotypes between healthy human individuals. Some clones are missing from TCRdb's copy, which holds only in-frame ones; the method was immunoSEQ multiplex PCR. Seen here are millions of clones, approximately 93% observed once, and the top ten hold around 0.4%. The sequencing sample was made of naive CD4+ T cells from PBMCs. Subset in this sample: CD45RA+ positively selected. The receptor source for this set is a young man in good health. Some clones in this sample may be carry-over from other donors' samples.

This clone appeared once. The CDR3 loop is CASSFQTSGRGASYNEQFF. The CDR3 nucleotides are TGTGCCAGCAGCTTCCAAACCTCGGGTCGCGGGGCGTCCTACAATGAGCAGTTCTTC. J is TRBJ2-1 and V is TRBV7-9, with D perhaps TRBD2 (6 bases). V lost 3 bases to trimming and J lost 1 base, with 22 bases between them. The CDR3 totals 19 residues. Germline V gene sequence: CDR1 SEHNR, CDR2 FQNEAQ (reference sequence).

The rearrangement joins TRBV6-5 to TRBJ2-1; possible D gene TRBD1, 5 bases. The germline V gene has CDR1 MNHEY and CDR2 SVGAGI. V lost 0 bases, J lost 10 bases, and 10 bases lay in between. The CDR3 is 13 amino acids. Here the CDR3 reads CASSYSGRYEQFF. The CDR3 DNA sequence: TGTGCCAGCAGTTACTCGGGGCGGTACGAGCAGTTCTTC.

V and J are TRBV18 and TRBJ2-2; no clear D. The CDR3 is made up of 16 amino acids. The germline V gene encodes CDR1 KGHSH and CDR2 LQKENI. Between the trimmed V and J ends, which lost 6 bases and 2 bases, there was a span of 16 bases. The chain's CDR3 is CASSISRVPNTGELFF. The CDR3 DNA reads TGTGCCAGCTCGATCTCCCGGGTCCCTAACACCGGGGAGCTGTTTTTT.

Regarding this clone: A read error may account for a junction end that differs from germline. V usage is TRBV20-1 and J usage is TRBJ2-4, with D perhaps TRBD2 (5 bases). This CDR3 region has 11 residues. In germline, CDR1 is DFQATT, CDR2 SNEGSKA (reference sequence). CDR3 DNA: TGCAGTGCTAGTAGTCTAGCACTCACGAACTTC. Translating it yields CSASSLALTNF.

The chain employs TRBV7-6 and TRBJ1-4; TRBD1 is a possible D gene (6 bases). CDR3 length: 15 amino acids. Germline V lookup: CDR1 SGHVS, CDR2 FNYEAQ. Trimming took 2 bases from V and 5 from J, leaving 12 bases between them. The CDR3, as DNA: TGTGCCAGCAGCTTACAGGACAGCAGGAATGAAAAACTGTTTTTT. Amino acids: CASSLQDSRNEKLFF.

This sequence joins TRBV5-3 and TRBJ2-2; 8 bases are shared with TRBD1. Being an ORF, TRBV5-3 has a function that is uncertain. The V gene end was trimmed by 2 bases and the J gene end by 1 base; junction bases not matched to a gene: 10. The CDR3 extends over 18 amino acids. In DNA form, the CDR3 reads TGTGCCAGAAGCTTTCGACAGGGGAGGATGGAGAACACCGGGGAGCTGTTTTTT. Protein product: CARSFRQGRMENTGELFF.

In the case of this clone: Within the sample, other DNA sequences also encode this same CDR3. V and J are TRBV7-3 and TRBJ2-5, with a tentative D call TRBD1 (6 bases). CDR1 is SGHTA and CDR2 is FQGTGA in the germline V gene. V dropped 5 bases and J dropped 1 base, with 11 bases sitting between them. This CDR3 comprises 14 residues. This CDR3 reads CASSPGVSQETQYF. The CDR3 coding sequence is TGTGCCAGCAGCCCAGGGGTATCCCAAGAGACCCAGTACTTC.

The chain is built from TRBV28 and TRBJ2-3; either TRBD1 or TRBD2 may fit D (5 bases each). CDR3 length: 16 residues. V was trimmed by 7 bases and J by 4 bases, leaving 21 bases between them. Looked up from germline, CDR1 is MDHEN and CDR2 is SYDVKM. CDR3 bases: TGTGCCAGCACCCGAATGGGACCCATGTTAGCAGATACGCAGTATTTT. This gives the protein CASTRMGPMLADTQYF.

On this clone: Different DNA sequences within this sample yield the same CDR3. The V and J genes are TRBV5-1 and TRBJ1-4, with a tentative D call TRBD1 (5 bases). The CDR3 extends over 14 amino acids. Germline V lookup: CDR1 SGHRS, CDR2 YFSETQ. V lost 4 bases and J lost 8, with 15 bases in between. CDR3 sequence (DNA): TGCGCCAGCAGCACCGGGCAGGGTGGAGAAAAACTGTTTTTT. Protein product: CASSTGQGGEKLFF.

The chain employs TRBV27 and TRBJ2-5; 9 nucleotides line up with TRBD2. Germline V lookup: CDR1 MNHEY, CDR2 SMNVEV (reference sequence). The trim removed 5 bases at V and 3 bases at J, leaving 13 bases unmatched. CDR3 length: 17 residues. CDR3 in amino acids: CASSPPWLAGMKETQYF. CDR3 sequence (DNA): TGTGCCAGCAGTCCCCCCTGGCTAGCGGGAATGAAAGAGACCCAGTACTTC.

The CDR3 nucleotides are TGTGCCAGCAGTAGTGGGATTGGGGCCTACGAGCAGTACTTC. Residues: CASSSGIGAYEQYF. V is TRBV2 and J is TRBJ2-7, with D hard to call. This CDR3 comprises 14 residues. V dropped 5 bases and J dropped 2 bases, with 13 bases sitting between them. Germline-derived CDR1 and CDR2 are SNHLY and FYNNEI.

The chain combines TRBV27 with TRBJ2-7; the match to TRBD2 covers 8 bases. The germline V gene encodes CDR1 MNHEY and CDR2 SMNVEV (reference sequence). The length of the CDR3 is 14 residues. V was clipped by 11 bases and J by 0 bases; unmatched bases: 9. The CDR3: CAARDGGGSYEQYF. DNA for the CDR3: TGTGCCGCCCGTGACGGGGGGGGCTCCTACGAGCAGTACTTC.

V is TRBV10-2 and J is TRBJ1-2; maybe TRBD1 (6 bases). This CDR3 comprises 16 residues. Germline V gene sequence: CDR1 WSHSY, CDR2 SAAADI. V shed 6 bases and J shed 0 bases, with 17 bases lying between them. CDR3 sequence (DNA): TGCGCCAGCAGGCGGGCCGGGACACCTACTAACTATGGCTACACCTTC. The encoded protein is CASRRAGTPTNYGYTF.

The chain has TRBV25-1 and TRBJ2-5; D is possibly TRBD2 (6 bases). Germline V CDR1 and CDR2: MGHDK, SYGVNS. CDR3 length equals 14 residues. The V end lost 2 bases, the J end lost 4 bases, and 11 bases lay between the germline ends. This CDR3 reads CASSEGGSGETQYF. CDR3 sequence (DNA): TGTGCCAGCAGTGAAGGAGGGTCCGGAGAGACCCAGTACTTC.

The CDR3 DNA reads TGTGCCAGCAGTGAAGCGCTTTATATTGGAGGGTGGGTGGACTATGGCTACACCTTC. Encoded protein: CASSEALYIGGWVDYGYTF. The chain couples TRBV6-1 to TRBJ1-2; D gene ambiguous. Germline CDR1 reads MNHNS; CDR2 reads SASEGT. The CDR3 is 19 amino acids. Deletions cut 0 bases from V and 3 bases from J, with 23 bases between.

For this clone: The sample holds other DNA sequences that translate to the same CDR3. V usage is TRBV30 and J usage is TRBJ2-1; D unclear. Germline V lookup: CDR1 GTSNPN, CDR2 SVGIG (reference sequence). The V gene lost 0 bases and the J gene lost 6 bases, with 3 bases spanning the gap. The CDR3 covers 11 residues. CDR3 in DNA: TGTGCCTGGAGTGTTTTCAATGAGCAGTTCTTC. Translation: CAWSVFNEQFF.

CDR3 nucleotide sequence: TGTGCCAGCAGCTCTGCCGTCGGGGGGCGGGCCGCCTACAATGAGCAGTTCTTC. As protein: CASSSAVGGRAAYNEQFF. The J gene is TRBJ2-1, the V gene TRBV5-4; TRBD2 might be the D (7 bases). V dropped 3 bases and J dropped 2 bases, with 21 bases sitting between them. In germline, CDR1 is SGHNT, CDR2 YYREEE (reference sequence). This CDR3 has 18 residues.

This clone was seen a single time. The chain uses TRBV7-8 and TRBJ2-3; D remains ambiguous. Germline V gene data show CDR1 as SGHVS and CDR2 as FQNEAQ. Trimming took 2 bases from V and 8 from J, leaving 8 bases between them. The length of the CDR3 is 12 residues. For the CDR3, the DNA is TGTGCCAGCAGCTTATGGTCGGGTACGCAGTATTTT. Amino acids: CASSLWSGTQYF. Drawing the rest from reference TRBV7-8 and TRBJ2-3, the complete variable domain is GAGVSQSPRYKVAKRGQDVALRCDPISGHVSLFWYQQALGQGPEFLTYFQNEAQLDKSGLPSDRFFAERPEGSVSTLKIQRTQQEDSAVYLCASSLWSGTQYFGPGTRLTVL.